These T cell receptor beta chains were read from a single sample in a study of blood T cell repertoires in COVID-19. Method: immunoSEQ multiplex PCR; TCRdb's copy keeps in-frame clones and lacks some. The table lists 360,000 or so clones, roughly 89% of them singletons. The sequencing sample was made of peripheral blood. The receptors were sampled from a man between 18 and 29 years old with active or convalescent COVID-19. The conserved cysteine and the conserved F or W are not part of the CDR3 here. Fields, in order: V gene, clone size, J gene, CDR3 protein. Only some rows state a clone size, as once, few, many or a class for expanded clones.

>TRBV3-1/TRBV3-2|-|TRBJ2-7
ASSPGQEAYEQY
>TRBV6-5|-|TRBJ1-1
ASSTRRDGAF
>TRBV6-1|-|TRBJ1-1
ASSEDRSNTEAF
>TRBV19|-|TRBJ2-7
ASSRSGSLAIYEQY
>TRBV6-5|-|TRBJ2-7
ASSYGKAGALGQY
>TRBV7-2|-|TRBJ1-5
ASSIATGNTDQPQH
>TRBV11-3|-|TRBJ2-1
ASGPGTVNEQF
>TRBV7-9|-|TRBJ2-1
ASSLADWANEQF
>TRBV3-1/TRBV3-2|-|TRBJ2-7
ASAPRLAGVYEQY
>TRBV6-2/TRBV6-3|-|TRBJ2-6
ASSPGQTTNVLT
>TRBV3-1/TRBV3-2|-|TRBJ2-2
ASSQRGANTGELF
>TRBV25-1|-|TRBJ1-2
ASSESRDRGAGYT
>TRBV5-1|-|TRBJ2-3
ASSSGLSDTQY
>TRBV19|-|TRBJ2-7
ASSAGTGAYEQY
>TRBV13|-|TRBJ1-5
ASSSGTGGYQPQH
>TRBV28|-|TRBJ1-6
ASSSQINSPLH
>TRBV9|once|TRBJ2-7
ASSVSGGAAYEQY
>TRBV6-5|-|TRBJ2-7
ASSYRDRSYEQY
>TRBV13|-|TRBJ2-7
ASSLQGNEQY
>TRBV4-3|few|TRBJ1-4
ASSRTGYEKLF
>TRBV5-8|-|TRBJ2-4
ASRQGQPVAKNIQY
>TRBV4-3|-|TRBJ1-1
ASSPDRVTEAF
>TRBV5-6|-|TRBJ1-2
ASTPLGGSYGYT
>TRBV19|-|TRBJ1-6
ASSGLSSYNSPLH
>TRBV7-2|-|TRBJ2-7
ASKEVGTYEQY
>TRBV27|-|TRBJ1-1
ASSLWSGAGSEAF
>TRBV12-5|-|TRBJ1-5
ASGYRTVDSNQPQH
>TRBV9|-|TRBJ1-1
ASDPRGENTEAF
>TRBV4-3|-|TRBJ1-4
ASSQDTRATNEKLF
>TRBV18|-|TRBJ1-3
ASSPDSLSGNTIY
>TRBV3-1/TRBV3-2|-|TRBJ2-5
ASSPTWTSGSETQY
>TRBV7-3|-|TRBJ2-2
ASSRATSGTRGGELF
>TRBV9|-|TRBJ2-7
ASSDPTSGYYEQY
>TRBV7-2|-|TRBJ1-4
ASSGRTGLSEKLF
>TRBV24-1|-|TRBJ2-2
ATSDPGHLTGELF
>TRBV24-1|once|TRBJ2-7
ATSDPDRNSYEQY
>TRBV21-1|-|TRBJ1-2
ASSSIRGYT
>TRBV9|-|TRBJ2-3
ASSVVAGTDTQY
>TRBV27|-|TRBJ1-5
ASRRGSQPQH
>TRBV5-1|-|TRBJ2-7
ASSPTDYEQY
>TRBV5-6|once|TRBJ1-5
ASSFIGGGNQPQH
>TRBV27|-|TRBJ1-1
ASSLDPGKNTEAF
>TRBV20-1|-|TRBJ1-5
SASQVRGDVEPQH
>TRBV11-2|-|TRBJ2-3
ASSLEAVRRSTGTFDTQY
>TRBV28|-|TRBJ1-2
ASSLDGYYGYT
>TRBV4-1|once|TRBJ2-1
ASSREKLAGEDYEQF
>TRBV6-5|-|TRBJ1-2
ASTDAGQGLYGYT